A selection of T cell receptor beta chains follows, all from one sample in a study of T cell responses to AZD1222 COVID-19 vaccine. TCRdb's table, derived via immunoSEQ multiplex PCR, lists solely in-frame clones and lacks some. This table holds fewer than 150,000 clones, roughly 93% found once. The specimen was peripheral blood, collected on day 0 of AZD1222 vaccination. The origin of the receptors is an adult in good health. Each CDR3 is given with its conserved first and last residue. A D gene is named only where the DNA matches it firmly. Clone size, where shown, is once, few, many, or a class for clones that have expanded.

J gene,clone size,D gene,V gene,CDR3 protein,CDR3 DNA
TRBJ1-4,.,TRBD1,TRBV5-6,CASNERTGIGKLFF,TGTGCCAGCAACGAGAGGACAGGGATTGGAAAACTGTTTTTT
TRBJ2-1,.,TRBD2,TRBV28,CASSLAGEGYNEQFF,TGTGCCAGCAGTTTAGCGGGAGAGGGGTACAATGAGCAGTTCTTC
TRBJ1-2,.,.,TRBV25-1,CASSDHYGYTF,TGTGCCAGCAGTGACCACTATGGCTACACCTTC
TRBJ2-2,.,TRBD2,TRBV10-3,CAIGGTNGGELFF,TGTGCCATCGGTGGGACTAACGGCGGGGAGCTGTTTTTT
TRBJ2-7,.,TRBD1,TRBV19,CASSIGQGASLLYEQYF,TGTGCCAGTAGTATAGGACAGGGGGCCTCACTACTATACGAGCAGTACTTC
TRBJ1-1,.,.,TRBV2,CASRRLNTEAFF,TGTGCCAGCAGAAGATTGAACACTGAAGCTTTCTTT
TRBJ2-6,.,.,TRBV5-1,CASSLSVSGANVLTF,TGCGCCAGCAGCTTAAGTGTCTCTGGGGCCAACGTCCTGACTTTC
TRBJ1-3,.,.,TRBV24-1,CATSDEGGPSGNTIYF,TGTGCCACCAGTGATGAGGGGGGACCCTCTGGAAACACCATATATTTT
TRBJ2-3,.,TRBD1,TRBV28,CASSSGGSTDTQYF,TGTGCCAGTTCTTCAGGGGGTAGCACAGATACGCAGTATTTT
TRBJ1-1,.,.,TRBV28,CASSGRGLTEAFF,TGTGCCAGCAGTGGTAGGGGCCTCACTGAAGCTTTCTTT
TRBJ2-7,.,.,TRBV7-9,CASSLVTGKSRYEQYF,TGTGCCAGCAGCTTAGTCACCGGAAAGAGTCGCTACGAGCAGTACTTC
TRBJ1-1,.,TRBD1,TRBV10-3,CAVHSDRATEAFF,TGTGCCGTTCACTCAGACAGGGCCACTGAAGCTTTCTTT
TRBJ1-1,.,TRBD1,TRBV9,CASSTGGWNTEAFF,TGTGCCAGCAGCACAGGGGGCTGGAACACTGAAGCTTTCTTT
TRBJ1-5,.,TRBD1,TRBV30,CAWTAGGNNLVQPQHF,TGTGCCTGGACCGCAGGGGGGAACAATTTGGTTCAGCCCCAGCATTTT
TRBJ1-3,.,.,TRBV19,CATDRGVEGNTIYF,TGTGCCACCGATCGCGGGGTTGAGGGAAACACCATATATTTT
TRBJ2-3,.,.,TRBV7-3,CASSLIGTSTDTQYF,TGTGCCAGCAGCTTAATTGGAACTAGCACAGATACGCAGTATTTT
TRBJ1-5,.,.,TRBV28,CASSPGGNQPQHF,TGTGCCAGCAGTCCCGGGGGCAATCAGCCCCAGCATTTT
TRBJ2-7,.,.,TRBV2,CASSGPNYEQYF,TGTGCCAGCAGTGGACCTAACTACGAGCAGTACTTC
TRBJ2-6,.,.,TRBV19,CASSIGRGLGGANVLTF,TGTGCCAGTAGTATAGGGAGGGGTCTAGGTGGGGCCAACGTCCTGACTTTC
TRBJ1-1,.,.,TRBV11-1,CASSSDKNTEAFF,TGTGCCAGCAGCTCGGACAAGAACACTGAAGCTTTCTTT
TRBJ2-5,.,TRBD1,TRBV11-3,CASSLGGQKQETQYF,TGTGCCAGCAGCTTAGGGGGACAGAAGCAAGAGACCCAGTACTTC
TRBJ1-6,.,.,TRBV2,CASGPRGSSPLHF,TGTGCCAGCGGACCCCGCGGGAGTTCACCCCTCCACTTT
TRBJ1-4,.,TRBD1,TRBV6-5,CASRQDGQGYEKLFF,TGTGCCAGCAGACAAGACGGACAGGGATATGAAAAACTGTTTTTT
TRBJ1-4,.,.,TRBV19,CASSIRYPTANEKLFF,TGTGCCAGTAGTATAAGGTACCCCACAGCTAATGAAAAACTGTTTTTT
TRBJ1-5,.,.,TRBV28,CASSLGLNRDQPQHF,TGTGCCAGCAGTTTAGGACTCAACAGGGATCAGCCCCAGCATTTT
TRBJ1-2,.,.,TRBV3-1/TRBV3-2,CASSQRYLGNYGYTF,TGTGCCAGCAGCCAAAGATACCTCGGGAACTATGGCTACACCTTC
TRBJ1-1,.,.,TRBV7-2,CASSLTENTEAFF,TGTGCCAGCAGCTTAACAGAGAACACTGAAGCTTTCTTT
TRBJ2-1,.,TRBD2,TRBV5-1,CASSLTLAGVRGEQFF,TGCGCCAGCAGCTTGACTCTAGCGGGAGTTAGAGGTGAGCAGTTCTTC
TRBJ1-2,.,TRBD1,TRBV7-8,CASSLGRQGGGYGYTF,TGTGCCAGCAGCTTAGGAAGACAGGGGGGTGGCTATGGCTACACCTTC
TRBJ1-6,.,.,TRBV2,CAIGPSYNSPLHF,TGTGCCATTGGACCCTCCTATAATTCACCCCTCCACTTT
TRBJ2-5,.,.,TRBV6-5,CASSYSLGNQETQYF,TGTGCCAGCAGTTACTCGTTGGGTAACCAAGAGACCCAGTACTTC
TRBJ1-2,.,TRBD1,TRBV6-6,CASSLMGGGARFGIYGYTF,TGTGCCAGCAGTCTTATGGGAGGGGGCGCTCGCTTTGGGATTTATGGCTACACCTTC
TRBJ2-7,.,.,TRBV6-5,CATSRQANSYEQYF,TGTGCCACCAGCCGACAGGCTAACTCCTACGAGCAGTACTTC
TRBJ1-1,.,.,TRBV20-1,CSAPRTEAFF,TGCAGTGCCCCCAGGACTGAAGCTTTCTTT
TRBJ2-1,.,TRBD2,TRBV19,CASSIAPAGVGEQFF,TGTGCCAGTAGTATAGCGCCAGCGGGAGTGGGTGAGCAGTTCTTC
TRBJ1-3,.,.,TRBV7-9,CASSLNSGGNTIYF,TGTGCCAGCAGCTTAAATAGCGGTGGAAACACCATATATTTT
TRBJ2-7,.,.,TRBV15,CASPVWPISFCLEQYF,TGTGCCAGCCCGGTCTGGCCCATATCATTTTGTCTGGAGCAGTACTTC
TRBJ1-2,.,.,TRBV4-3,CASSQDVDRSIYGYTF,TGCGCCAGCAGCCAAGATGTTGACAGGTCTATCTATGGCTACACCTTC
TRBJ1-1,.,.,TRBV11-2,CASSPPSWKNTEAFF,TGTGCCAGCAGCCCCCCGAGTTGGAAGAACACTGAAGCTTTCTTT
TRBJ2-1,.,.,TRBV7-2,CASSGRWGSYNEQFF,TGTGCCAGCAGCGGACGGTGGGGCTCCTACAATGAGCAGTTCTTC
TRBJ2-5,once,.,TRBV28,CASSLSLELKETQYF,TGTGCCAGCAGTTTATCGTTGGAGTTAAAAGAGACCCAGTACTTC
TRBJ1-5,.,.,TRBV30,CAWTSDSNQPQHF,TGTGCCTGGACCTCAGATAGCAATCAGCCCCAGCATTTT
TRBJ2-3,.,TRBD1,TRBV5-8,CASSFYRGSSTDTQYF,TGTGCCAGCAGCTTTTACAGGGGCTCTAGCACAGATACGCAGTATTTT
TRBJ2-2,.,TRBD2,TRBV29-1,CSAEGTSGSKGTGELFF,TGCAGCGCCGAGGGGACTAGCGGGAGCAAGGGGACCGGGGAGCTGTTTTTT
TRBJ2-3,.,.,TRBV3-1/TRBV3-2,CASSQEASGQYF,TGTGCCAGCAGTCAAGAGGCCTCGGGGCAGTATTTT
TRBJ2-1,.,TRBD2,TRBV5-6,CASRQAGGRPSEQFF,TGTGCCAGCAGGCAAGCGGGAGGAAGGCCCAGTGAGCAGTTCTTC
TRBJ1-1,.,.,TRBV11-2,CASSFRGAGNTEAFF,TGTGCCAGCAGCTTTAGGGGGGCGGGAAACACTGAAGCTTTCTTT
TRBJ1-1,.,.,TRBV6-5,CASSYTWPHTEAFF,TGTGCCAGCAGTTACACTTGGCCCCACACTGAAGCTTTCTTT
TRBJ1-2,.,TRBD1,TRBV24-1,CATSASLGGAGYTF,TGTGCCACCAGTGCCTCTTTAGGGGGCGCCGGCTACACCTTC
TRBJ2-1,.,.,TRBV4-2,CASSQDRMASSYNEQFF,TGTGCCAGCAGCCAAGATAGGATGGCTAGCTCGTACAATGAGCAGTTCTTC
TRBJ2-2,once,TRBD1,TRBV5-1,CASRGQGGRDRAGELFF,TGCGCCAGCAGGGGACAGGGGGGGCGCGACCGGGCCGGGGAGCTGTTTTTT
TRBJ1-5,.,TRBD1,TRBV5-1,CASSFWTGDSNQPQHF,TGCGCCAGCAGCTTTTGGACAGGGGATAGCAATCAGCCCCAGCATTTT
TRBJ2-1,.,.,TRBV4-1,CASSQERHVYNEQFF,TGCGCCAGCAGCCAAGAAAGACACGTATACAATGAGCAGTTCTTC
TRBJ2-5,.,TRBD2,TRBV5-1,CASSYSSGRGETQYF,TGCGCCAGCAGCTATTCTAGCGGGAGGGGGGAGACCCAGTACTTC
TRBJ2-7,.,.,TRBV7-2,CASSEGTGSYEQYF,TGTGCCAGCAGCGAAGGGACTGGATCCTACGAGCAGTACTTC
TRBJ2-1,.,.,TRBV28,CASSLVGGSSYNEQFF,TGTGCCAGCAGCTTAGTTGGGGGCTCCTCCTACAATGAGCAGTTCTTC
TRBJ2-2,.,TRBD1,TRBV6-5,CASRARDRETGELFF,TGTGCCAGCAGGGCCCGGGACAGGGAAACCGGGGAGCTGTTTTTT
TRBJ2-7,few,TRBD2,TRBV11-2,CASSRTGLAGRRRYEQYF,TGTGCCAGCAGCCGTACGGGTCTAGCGGGTAGGCGACGTTACGAGCAGTACTTC